Given below is one T cell receptor beta chain in context. The assay was immunoSEQ multiplex PCR, and TCRdb's table has in-frame clones only and misses some. The repertoire includes 350,000 to 450,000 clones, about nine tenths of them detected once, and over 5.5% sits in the top ten. These data are taken from a study of control samples from healthy donors and cancer patients. The CDR3 runs 14 residues. With 3 bases clipped from V and 2 bases from J, the junction kept 3 bases outside the gene matches. Germline CDR1 reads LGHNA; CDR2 reads YSLEER. The sequencing sample was made of PBMCs. The genes are TRBV4-3 and TRBJ2-7; 8 bases align to TRBD1. The sequence was collected from a middle-aged man with head and neck cancer. The DNA of the CDR3 is TGCGCCAGCAGCCATAGGACAGGGACCTACGAGCAGTACTTC. Its protein is CASSHRTGTYEQYF.